The 15 T cell receptor beta chains given below trace back to one sample, sequenced in a study of pediatric ulcerative colitis (dated by TCRdb to between 2018 and 2021). During colonoscopy, one to two pinch biopsies were obtained from the rectum for research purposes. Library construction relied on the immunoSEQ multiplex PCR assay. In TCRdb, the immuneACCESS table is reduced to in-frame sequences with V and J assigned. These tables do not hold every clone; where another copy was compared, an unresolved V gene accounts for under half, and the others remain unexplained. In all, the sample holds about 36,000 clones, and around four fifths of those were seen once. In total, the top ten clones hold around 0.74% of the sample. Sequenced: gut tissue. These receptors were taken from a boy younger than 18 with moderate ulcerative colitis.

A few counts support this clone. The chain joins TRBV14 to TRBJ2-1; D is unresolved. Germline-derived CDR1 and CDR2 are SGHDN and FVKESK. There are 14 residues in the CDR3. V lost 2 bases, J lost 3 bases, and 8 bases lay in between. The CDR3 DNA sequence: TGTGCCAGCAGCCAAACGACGATCTACAATGAGCAGTTCTTC. Translated, it gives CASSQTTIYNEQFF.

V gene TRBV19 combines with J gene TRBJ1-2; D possibly corresponds to TRBD1 (5 bases). Between the trimmed V and J ends, which lost 4 bases and 6 bases, there was a span of 21 bases. This CDR3 is 16 amino acids long. Looked up from germline, CDR1 is LNHDA and CDR2 is SQIVND (reference sequence). The CDR3, as DNA: TGTGCCAGTAGTACCCGTTATGACAGCAGGTTCCATGGCTACACCTTC. Translated, it gives CASSTRYDSRFHGYTF.

J is TRBJ1-4 and V is TRBV6-1, with D tentatively TRBD1 (5 bases). Trimming shortened V by 6 bases and J by 10 bases, and 18 bases separated the two germline ends. The germline V gene encodes CDR1 MNHNS and CDR2 SASEGT. The CDR3 is 14 amino acids. The CDR3: CASSPLTAQGKLFF. DNA for the CDR3: TGTGCCAGCAGCCCTCTTACGGCGCAGGGAAAACTGTTTTTT.

V and J are TRBV5-1 and TRBJ2-1; 13 bases match TRBD2. V was clipped by 0 bases and J by 6 bases; unmatched bases: 6. Germline V lookup: CDR1 SGHRS, CDR2 YFSETQ. The CDR3 is 17 amino acids. In DNA form, the CDR3 reads TGCGCCAGCAGCTTGGCTCCACTAGCGGGAGGGCCCAATGAGCAGTTCTTC. As protein: CASSLAPLAGGPNEQFF.

The chain joins TRBV6-5 to TRBJ2-6, with 7 positions matching TRBD1. V shed 5 bases, J shed 4 bases, and the junction held 5 bases outside the gene matches. The germline V gene encodes CDR1 MNHEY and CDR2 SVGAGI. This CDR3 is built from 15 residues. CDR3 coding DNA: TGTGCCAGCAGTAAGACAGGGTCCGGGGCCAACGTCCTGACTTTC. It is translated as CASSKTGSGANVLTF.

The chain combines TRBV5-4 with TRBJ2-1, with TRBD1 as a possible D gene (6 bases). Germline CDR1 is SGHNT and CDR2 is YYREEE (reference sequence). This CDR3 region has 13 residues. Trimming stripped 5 bases from V and 2 bases from J, with 8 bases between. The chain's CDR3 is CASRRDTYNEQFF. The CDR3, as DNA: TGTGCCAGCAGACGGGACACCTACAATGAGCAGTTCTTC.

This clone was counted only a few times. This chain connects TRBV7-9 to TRBJ1-4, with 8 bases fitting TRBD1. The J segment lost 6 bases and the V segment lost 5 bases, leaving 11 bases of the junction unmatched. CDR3 size: 16 residues. Germline loops: CDR1 SEHNR, CDR2 FQNEAQ (reference sequence). Here the CDR3 DNA reads TGTGCCAGCAGCCAGGGCGACAGGGGTGAAGATGAAAAACTGTTTTTT. Amino acids: CASSQGDRGEDEKLFF. The entire variable domain, with the rest obtained from reference TRBV7-9 and TRBJ1-4, is as follows: DTGVSQNPRHKITKRGQNVTFRCDPISEHNRLYWYRQTLGQGPEFLTYFQNEAQLEKSRLLSDRFSAERPKGSFSTLEIQRTEQGDSAMYLCASSQGDRGEDEKLFFGSGTQLSVL.

This chain joins TRBV28 and TRBJ1-1; the D gene is possibly TRBD1 (6 bases). Germline CDR1 reads MDHEN; CDR2 reads SYDVKM. This CDR3 has 15 residues. Trimming removed 10 bases from V and 3 bases from J, with 21 bases in between. CDR3: CATHRVRPSDTEAFF. CDR3 coding DNA: TGTGCCACCCACAGGGTTCGGCCTTCGGACACTGAAGCTTTCTTT.

The CDR3 coding sequence is TGTGCCAGCCGGGGGACAATCGATGGCTACACCTTC. Residues: CASRGTIDGYTF. The chain links TRBV28 to TRBJ1-2; maybe TRBD1 (6 bases). The CDR3 is 12 amino acids. CDR1 MDHEN and CDR2 SYDVKM come from the germline V gene. Trimming took 8 bases from V and 6 from J, leaving 13 bases between them.

This chain uses TRBV28 with TRBJ2-3; 13 bases align to TRBD2. Germline CDR1 is MDHEN and CDR2 is SYDVKM. The V and J ends lost 3 bases and 2 bases, in that order; junction bases with no gene match: 2. CDR3 length equals 16 residues. The CDR3 reads CASSLGLAGPTDTQYF. The CDR3, as DNA: TGTGCCAGCAGTTTGGGACTAGCGGGGCCCACAGATACGCAGTATTTT.

CDR3 sequence (DNA): TGTGCCAGCAGCCTCAGGGGGCAGAGCTACGAGCAGTACTTC. Translating it yields CASSLRGQSYEQYF. The V call is TRBV4-2, the J call TRBJ2-7; 8 bases fit TRBD1. The CDR3 runs to 14 residues. CDR1 and CDR2 (germline): LGHNA, YNFKEQ. V was clipped by 4 bases and J by 3 bases; unmatched bases: 5.

This sequence joins TRBV2 and TRBJ1-5; D is uncertain. V was pared by 7 bases and J by 0 bases, with 7 bases between. The CDR3 runs 13 residues. Germline V CDR1 and CDR2: SNHLY, FYNNEI. CDR3: CASKENSNQPQHF. DNA of the CDR3: TGTGCCAGCAAGGAGAATAGCAATCAGCCCCAGCATTTT. Full variable domain (missing parts from reference TRBV2 and TRBJ1-5): EPEVTQTPSHQVTQMGQEVILRCVPISNHLYFYWYRQILGQKVEFLVSFYNNEISEKSEIFDDQFSVERPDGSNFTLKIRSTKLEDSAMYFCASKENSNQPQHFGDGTRLSIL.

J is TRBJ1-4 and V is TRBV4-2; TRBD1 aligns across 7 bases. The germline V gene encodes CDR1 LGHNA and CDR2 YNFKEQ. The CDR3 is made up of 15 amino acids. The junction had 6 bases not matched to a gene; V was cut back by 1 base and J by 7 bases. As DNA, the CDR3 is TGTGCCAGCAGCCAAGCAGAACAGGGGATTGAAAAACTGTTTTTT. This gives the protein CASSQAEQGIEKLFF.

This clone was observed a handful of times. The CDR3 sequence: CASSKGPGLNTEAFF. The DNA for the CDR3 is TGTGCCAGCAGCAAAGGGCCTGGGTTGAACACTGAAGCTTTCTTT. The chain couples TRBV21-1 to TRBJ1-1. TRBV21-1 represents a pseudogene. The CDR3 sequence is 15 residues long.

V usage is TRBV4-3 and J usage is TRBJ2-1; TRBD2 might be the D (6 bases). V was trimmed by 0 bases and J by 2 bases, leaving 8 bases between them. Germline-derived CDR1 and CDR2 are LGHNA and YSLEER. The CDR3 is 15 residues long. Here the CDR3 reads CASSQDGGTYNEQFF. The CDR3 DNA sequence: TGCGCCAGCAGCCAAGATGGGGGGACCTACAATGAGCAGTTCTTC.